This TCR beta chain is drawn from a study of blood T cell repertoires in COVID-19. Background on the study: Whether acute or convalescent, the COVID-19 samples came from the United States, Italy and Spain. Sample material is recorded as cDNA or gDNA derived from T cells, B-cell-depleted T cells, or PBMCs.

The table came from immunoSEQ multiplex PCR; TCRdb's copy has only in-frame clones and leaves some out. Of roughly 260,000 clones in the sample, roughly 86% are singletons; the top ten hold under 2.5%. This clone was seen only a few times. Germline V gives CDR1 GTSNPN, CDR2 SVGIG (reference sequence). The CDR3 loop spans 14 amino acids. V shed 3 bases and J 7 bases; nucleotides not matched to a gene: 9. This receptor was taken from a woman in her forties or fifties with acute or convalescent COVID-19. The chain employs TRBV30 and TRBJ1-2; TRBD1 agrees at 9 bases. Sequences were obtained from peripheral blood. This CDR3 reads CAWRTTGGLAGYTF. As DNA, the CDR3 is TGTGCCTGGAGGACGACAGGGGGATTAGCTGGCTACACCTTC. The full variable domain, with the rest looked up from reference TRBV30 and TRBJ1-2, is SQTIHQWPATLVQPVGSPLSLECTVEGTSNPNLYWYRQAAGRGLQLLFYSVGIGQISSEVPQNLSASRPQDRQFILSSKKLLLSDSGFYLCAWRTTGGLAGYTFGSGTRLTVV.